The 16 T cell receptor beta chains below come from one sample, sequenced in a study of long-term antiretroviral therapy in people with HIV. Sequencing relied on immunoSEQ assay v3.0, run at survey level. Generated by immunoSEQ multiplex PCR, the TCRdb table keeps only in-frame clones and is missing some. The repertoire holds about 26,000 clones, approximately 86% seen once, with under 5% in the top ten. Sequences were derived from unsorted PBMCs, sampled approximately 2.6 years after starting antiretroviral therapy. These receptors originate from a man aged 40-49 years with HIV.

The chain is built from TRBV7-2 and TRBJ2-7, with TRBD2 matching over 11 bases. V shed 4 bases and J 7 bases; nucleotides not matched to a gene: 12. The CDR3 runs to 16 residues. Germline V CDR1 and CDR2: SGHTA, FQGNSA. The DNA of the CDR3 is TGTGCCAGCAGCTCCCGTAGCGGGGGGGCCTTGTGGGAGCAGTACTTC. This codes for CASSSRSGGALWEQYF.

CDR3 amino acids: CASRSLAGQIYGYTF. CDR3 DNA: TGTGCCAGCAGGTCCCTAGCAGGACAGATTTATGGCTACACCTTC. The V call is TRBV9, the J call TRBJ1-2; a possible D gene is TRBD1 (6 bases). V lost 5 bases to trimming and J lost 5 bases, with 19 bases between them. The CDR3 spans 15 residues. Germline V lookup: CDR1 SGDLS, CDR2 YYNGEE.

The rearrangement links TRBV5-4 to TRBJ1-1; 9 nucleotides match TRBD1. After removal of 4 bases from V and 8 bases from J, the junction contained 6 bases not matched to a gene. Germline values: CDR1 SGHNT, CDR2 YYREEE (reference sequence). The length of the CDR3 is 13 residues. This CDR3 reads CASSLDRGDEAFF. CDR3 bases: TGTGCCAGCAGCCTGGACAGGGGAGACGAAGCTTTCTTT.

The rearrangement links TRBV4-1 to TRBJ2-3, with D uncertain. CDR1 is MGHRA and CDR2 is YSYEKL in the germline V gene. V was shortened by 2 bases and J by 1 base, with 10 bases between the two germline ends. The CDR3 sequence is 15 residues long. The chain's CDR3 is CASSQLNRGTDTQYF. The CDR3 DNA sequence: TGCGCCAGCAGCCAATTAAACAGAGGCACAGATACGCAGTATTTT.

The V call is TRBV5-4, the J call TRBJ2-3; D not resolved. The length of the CDR3 is 13 residues. Trimming took 5 bases from V and 4 from J, leaving 11 bases between them. Germline V gives CDR1 SGHNT, CDR2 YYREEE (reference sequence). The CDR3 DNA sequence: TGTGCCAGCAGGCCAAATCCCGCAGATACGCAGTATTTT. As protein: CASRPNPADTQYF.

The count of this clone is one. The V and J genes are TRBV7-2 and TRBJ2-7, with TRBD1 as a possible D gene (5 bases). V lost 0 bases and J lost 3, with 18 bases in between. CDR1 SGHTA and CDR2 FQGNSA come from the germline V gene. This CDR3 region has 17 residues. The CDR3, as DNA: TGTGCCAGCAGCTTAGCGCGGCTAACAGGCGCCAGCTACGAGCAGTACTTC. It codes for CASSLARLTGASYEQYF.

The chain recombines TRBV19 with TRBJ2-6; D remains ambiguous. This CDR3 spans 15 amino acids. Germline-derived CDR1 and CDR2 are LNHDA and SQIVND (reference sequence). The V end lost 4 bases, the J end lost 0 bases, and 7 bases lay between the germline ends. The CDR3 DNA reads as TGTGCCAGTAGTAGCCAGAACTCTGGGGCCAACGTCCTGACTTTC. Translated: CASSSQNSGANVLTF.

The chain recombines TRBV9 with TRBJ1-2; 7 nucleotides line up with TRBD1. The CDR3 is 15 residues long. The germline gives CDR1 SGDLS, CDR2 YYNGEE. V trimming: 4 bases; J trimming: 4 bases; junction bases outside the gene matches: 10. The CDR3 is CASSPSDRSAYGYTF. CDR3 in DNA: TGTGCCAGCAGCCCTTCGGACAGGAGCGCCTATGGCTACACCTTC.

Here the CDR3 DNA reads TGTGCCAGCAGCTTAGAGGGGGGGGACAGTTCCTACGAGCAGTACTTC. Residues: CASSLEGGDSSYEQYF. J is TRBJ2-7 and V is TRBV7-6; D could derive from TRBD1 or TRBD2 (7 bases each). Trimming removed 1 base at V and 1 base at J, with 14 bases between. CDR3 length: 16 residues. Germline V gives CDR1 SGHVS, CDR2 FNYEAQ.

V and J are TRBV19 and TRBJ2-3; TRBD1 or TRBD2 may be the D gene (5 bases each). The germline V gene encodes CDR1 LNHDA and CDR2 SQIVND (reference sequence). This CDR3 has 15 amino acids. Trimming shortened V by 3 bases and J by 5 bases, and 15 bases separated the two germline ends. CDR3 bases: TGTGCCAGTAGTATCGGGACCTCGTTTATAGATACGCAGTATTTT. As protein: CASSIGTSFIDTQYF.

The chain has TRBV7-2 and TRBJ2-7, with D perhaps TRBD1 (7 bases). V shed 1 base and J shed 5 bases, with 12 bases lying between them. The V gene's germline CDR1 is SGHTA and CDR2 FQGNSA. The CDR3 runs to 14 residues. In DNA, the CDR3 is TGTGCCAGCAGCTTAGGGCAGGGGGGACACGAGCAGTACTTC. Protein: CASSLGQGGHEQYF.

Of note for this clone: One end of the junction fails to match germline, which may point to a read error. The chain uses TRBV7-7 and TRBJ2-7; 9 bases are shared with TRBD1. Germline CDR1 reads SSHAT; CDR2 reads FNYEAQ (reference sequence). The CDR3 is 14 amino acids. The CDR3 spells CASSLTGGDDEQYF. CDR3 in DNA: TGTGCTAGCAGCTTAACAGGGGGCGACGACGAGCAGTACTTC.

V usage is TRBV6-1 and J usage is TRBJ2-7; D call uncertain. The V and J ends lost 9 bases and 6 bases respectively, with 21 bases between them. The CDR3 totals 14 residues. Germline V gene sequence: CDR1 MNHNS, CDR2 SASEGT. The CDR3 DNA is TGTGCCAGTCCCAGGTGGGGTTCCCCCTCCGAGCAGTACTTC. Protein product: CASPRWGSPSEQYF.

J is TRBJ2-7 and V is TRBV27, with D perhaps matching TRBD1 or TRBD2 (7 bases each). The CDR3 loop spans 14 amino acids. Germline assignment: CDR1 MNHEY and CDR2 SMNVEV (reference sequence). V gave up 2 bases and J gave up 4 bases, with 12 bases separating them. The CDR3 DNA is TGTGCCAGCAGTTTACGCCAGGGGGGGTACGAGCAGTACTTC. This translates into CASSLRQGGYEQYF.

This sequence joins TRBV30 and TRBJ1-6; possible D gene TRBD1, 5 bases. This CDR3 has 14 amino acids. Germline V gives CDR1 GTSNPN, CDR2 SVGIG (reference sequence). With 4 bases removed from V and 6 bases from J, the gap between germline ends came to 13 bases. The CDR3 protein is CAWKRRRGNSPLHF. The CDR3 region has the DNA TGTGCCTGGAAGAGGCGAAGGGGTAATTCACCCCTCCACTTT.

The CDR3 DNA reads as TGCGCCAGCAGCCCAGACGAGGGGGCGAACACTGAAGCTTTCTTT. It yields the protein CASSPDEGANTEAFF. This chain links TRBV4-3 with TRBJ1-1; TRBD1 matches at 7 bases. Losses at the gene ends were 4 bases for V and 1 base for J; bases not matched to a gene: 6. Germline V gene lookup returns CDR1 LGHNA and CDR2 YSLEER. The CDR3 is 15 residues long.